The source of this T cell receptor (beta chain) is a study of cytotoxic CD8 clonotypes in ibrutinib-treated CLL. The wider study: The patients comprised more than ten relapsed/refractory and some 15 treatment-naive cases, around 17 IGHV unmutated. Study observations and caveats: Clonality, elevated at ibrutinib response, dropped back toward baseline at progression.

This CDR3 is 14 amino acids long. Trimming stripped 4 bases from V and 5 bases from J, with 15 bases between. CDR1 is SEHNR, CDR2 FQNEAQ, per germline (reference sequence). Sequencing was performed with immunoSEQ multiplex PCR; in TCRdb, only in-frame clones are kept and a portion is missing. The top ten clones hold about 7% of a sample with roughly 40,000 clones, about two thirds of them seen once. In regard to this clone: Its antigen is currently unknown.

This TCR was sampled from a human donor with chronic lymphocytic leukemia. The chain has TRBV7-9 and TRBJ2-7; D assignment may be TRBD1 or TRBD2 (5 bases each). The source material was PBMCs, sampled at disease progression, from a patient treated with ibrutinib. CDR3 sequence reads: CASSYSGALDEQYF. The CDR3 nucleotides are TGTGCCAGCAGCTACTCCGGGGCCCTTGACGAGCAGTACTTC.